A single sample is the source of the 23 T cell receptor beta chains below, sequenced in a study of T cells after posttransplantation cyclophosphamide. The method was immunoSEQ multiplex PCR; TCRdb's version includes in-frame clones alone and lacks a portion of them. The counts give 37,000 or so clones, none of them seen only once; over 5.5% is held by the top ten. Sequenced: PBMCs. Every receptor here comes from a man under 40 in good health and a related stem cell transplant donor.

The gene calls are TRBV29-1 and TRBJ1-2; tentatively, D is TRBD1 (6 bases). The ends were cut back, 3 bases at V and 9 bases at J, with 17 bases in the middle. From germline, CDR1 is SQVTM and CDR2 ANQGSEA. CDR3 length equals 13 residues. The CDR3 region has the DNA TGCAGCGTTGACCCTGGGGGGGGCAGACGCTACACCTTC. Its protein is CSVDPGGGRRYTF.

This clone was seen repeatedly, ten times or more. The chain joins TRBV7-9 to TRBJ1-4; 7 bases map to TRBD1. CDR1 SEHNR and CDR2 FQNEAQ come from the germline V gene (reference sequence). The ends lost 7 bases at V and 4 bases at J; junction bases unmatched: 9. The CDR3 is made up of 15 amino acids. CDR3 in DNA: TGTGCCAGCATCCCTATCGGGACAGATAATGAAAAACTGTTTTTT. Its translation is CASIPIGTDNEKLFF.

This clone has a count of ten or more. The chain links TRBV2 to TRBJ1-2; 9 bases map to TRBD1. The CDR3 has 17 amino acids. The junction had 15 bases not matched to a gene; V was cut back by 6 bases and J by 4 bases. CDR1 is SNHLY and CDR2 is FYNNEI in the germline V gene. CDR3 in amino acids: CASSENYGTGRRYGYTF. CDR3 nucleotides: TGTGCCAGCAGCGAAAACTACGGGACAGGGCGACGCTATGGCTACACCTTC.

This clone was picked up many times. The V gene is TRBV12-3 or TRBV12-4, the J gene TRBJ1-6, with D hard to call. This CDR3 contains 14 residues. V was pared by 6 bases and J by 4 bases, with 10 bases between. The CDR3, as DNA: TGTGCCAGCAGACGAAGAGCTTATAATTCACCCCTCCACTTT. This encodes CASRRRAYNSPLHF.

This clone was seen at least ten times. The chain couples TRBV12-3 or TRBV12-4 to TRBJ1-1; D may be TRBD1 (6 bases). The CDR3 covers 14 residues. V lost 2 bases to trimming and J lost 1 base, with 8 bases between them. The CDR3 DNA is TGTGCCAGCAGTTTAACAGGGCAGAACACTGAAGCTTTCTTT. It codes for CASSLTGQNTEAFF.

The CDR3, as DNA: TGTGCCAGCAGTTTAGGGCAGGGGACGAACACCGGGGAGCTGTTTTTT. Its protein product is CASSLGQGTNTGELFF. J is TRBJ2-2 and V is TRBV12-3 or TRBV12-4; D may be TRBD1 (6 bases). The V end lost 1 base, the J end lost 0 bases, and 9 bases lay between the germline ends. This CDR3 has 16 amino acids.

This clone has a count of ten or more. The chain links TRBV5-6 to TRBJ2-1; D gene uncertain. Germline loops: CDR1 SGHDT, CDR2 YYEEEE. V dropped 1 base and J dropped 0 bases, with 8 bases sitting between them. This CDR3 has 15 amino acids. Written as DNA, the CDR3 is TGTGCCAGCAGCTTGTTCACAGACTCCTACAATGAGCAGTTCTTC. Translation: CASSLFTDSYNEQFF. The complete variable domain, with remaining parts taken from reference TRBV5-6 and TRBJ2-1, reads DAGVTQSPTHLIKTRGQQVTLRCSPKSGHDTVSWYQQALGQGPQFIFQYYEEEERQRGNFPDRFSGHQFPNYSSELNVNALLLGDSALYLCASSLFTDSYNEQFFGPGTRLTVL.

This clone was found many times. The gene calls are TRBV7-9 and TRBJ2-7, with TRBD1 as a possible D gene (6 bases). The CDR3 is 15 residues long. Germline V lookup: CDR1 SEHNR, CDR2 FQNEAQ (reference sequence). Deletions cut 5 bases from V and 0 bases from J, with 14 bases between. CDR3 region: CASSVGQPTSYEQYF. CDR3 nucleotides: TGTGCCAGCAGCGTCGGACAGCCAACCTCCTACGAGCAGTACTTC. Complete variable domain (other parts from reference TRBV7-9 and TRBJ2-7): DTGVSQNPRHKITKRGQNVTFRCDPISEHNRLYWYRQTLGQGPEFLTYFQNEAQLEKSRLLSDRFSAERPKGSFSTLEIQRTEQGDSAMYLCASSVGQPTSYEQYFGPGTRLTVT.

This clone was seen many times. The V and J genes are TRBV7-3 and TRBJ2-3; TRBD2 might be the D (7 bases). Germline V gene sequence: CDR1 SGHTA, CDR2 FQGTGA. V dropped 5 bases and J dropped 13 bases, with 16 bases sitting between them. The CDR3 is made up of 12 amino acids. DNA for the CDR3: TGTGCCAGCAGCCCGAGGGGGGGCCCGAAGTATTTT. This sequence encodes CASSPRGGPKYF.

This clone was counted only a few times. The chain carries TRBV7-8 and TRBJ2-5; TRBD1 matches at 8 bases. Losses at the gene ends were 4 bases for V and 10 bases for J; bases not matched to a gene: 14. CDR3 size: 15 residues. The germline gives CDR1 SGHVS, CDR2 FQNEAQ. CDR3 nucleotide sequence: TGTGCCAGCAGCTCGGGGACAGGTGATCAGGGGGACCAGTACTTC. It is translated as CASSSGTGDQGDQYF.

Many counts were recorded for this clone. The gene calls are TRBV5-8 and TRBJ1-5, with D unresolved. The CDR3 consists of 16 residues. CDR1 and CDR2 from the germline V gene are SGHTS and YDEGEE. V gave up 9 bases and J gave up 2 bases, with 21 bases separating them. The CDR3 loop reads CATAPSTGVGNQPQHF. CDR3 DNA sequence: TGTGCCACCGCCCCGTCCACCGGGGTCGGCAATCAGCCCCAGCATTTT.

This clone showed up just a few times. This sequence joins TRBV7-8 and TRBJ1-2, with 10 bases matching TRBD1. This CDR3 has 15 amino acids. CDR1 is SGHVS, CDR2 FQNEAQ, per germline. V dropped 1 base and J dropped 5; count of bases not matched to a gene: 4. The CDR3 bases are TGTGCCAGCAGCTTAGGTGGGGACAGGGGTTATGGCTACACCTTC. It yields the protein CASSLGGDRGYGYTF. The whole variable domain, filled in from reference TRBV7-8 and TRBJ1-2, reads GAGVSQSPRYKVAKRGQDVALRCDPISGHVSLFWYQQALGQGPEFLTYFQNEAQLDKSGLPSDRFFAERPEGSVSTLKIQRTQQEDSAVYLCASSLGGDRGYGYTFGSGTRLTVV.

In its sample, this clone was seen many times. The genes are TRBV9 and TRBJ2-7; D is possibly TRBD2 (6 bases). Germline V gene data show CDR1 as SGDLS and CDR2 as YYNGEE. V lost 0 bases, J lost 5 bases, and 9 bases lay in between. CDR3 length: 13 amino acids. The CDR3 reads CASSVGGLNEQYF. As DNA, the CDR3 is TGTGCCAGCAGCGTAGGGGGACTGAACGAGCAGTACTTC. Supplemented by reference TRBV9 and TRBJ2-7, the full variable domain reads DSGVTQTPKHLITATGQRVTLRCSPRSGDLSVYWYQQSLDQGLQFLIQYYNGEERAKGNILERFSAQQFPDLHSELNLSSLELGDSALYFCASSVGGLNEQYFGPGTRLTVT.

This clone was counted many times. The rearrangement joins TRBV4-3 to TRBJ2-2; D uncertain. This CDR3 has 13 amino acids. V was cut by 1 base and J by 7 bases, with 7 bases left in between. Germline lookup yields CDR1 LGHNA and CDR2 YSLEER. CDR3 amino acids: CASSQGHLGELFF. For the CDR3, the DNA is TGCGCCAGCAGCCAAGGACACCTCGGGGAGCTGTTTTTT.

The table lists this clone with many counts. V gene TRBV6-6 combines with J gene TRBJ2-7; possibly TRBD2 for D (5 bases). The CDR3 is 12 residues long. Germline lookup yields CDR1 MNHNY and CDR2 SVGAGI (reference sequence). Deletions cut 6 bases from V and 3 bases from J, with 9 bases between. The DNA for the CDR3 is TGTGCCAGCAGCTCCACTAGCTACGAGCAGTACTTC. It yields the protein CASSSTSYEQYF.

This clone was counted a few times. The V and J genes are TRBV29-1 and TRBJ1-2, with 9 positions matching TRBD1. Germline assignment: CDR1 SQVTM and CDR2 ANQGSEA. The V gene end was trimmed by 8 bases and the J gene end by 5 bases; junction bases not matched to a gene: 15. This CDR3 region has 15 residues. This CDR3 is CSISGTGGAQYGYTF. Written as DNA, the CDR3 is TGCAGCATCTCCGGAACAGGGGGCGCACAGTATGGCTACACCTTC.

In this sample, this clone turned up many times. CDR3 amino acids: CASSEGWAEYGYTF. CDR3 in DNA: TGTGCCAGCAGTGAAGGTTGGGCAGAATATGGCTACACCTTC. The V gene is TRBV6-1, the J gene TRBJ1-2, with D uncertain. Germline CDR1 reads MNHNS; CDR2 reads SASEGT. Trimming removed 1 base at V and 5 bases at J, with 11 bases between. The CDR3 is 14 residues long.

There are many counts of this clone. Here the CDR3 reads CASSLTGTTGEKLFF. The CDR3 coding sequence is TGTGCCAGCAGCTTAACAGGAACAACCGGTGAAAAACTGTTTTTT. This chain links TRBV11-1 with TRBJ1-4; D may be TRBD1 (5 bases). The CDR3 has 15 amino acids. The V end lost 2 bases, the J end lost 7 bases, and 14 bases lay between the germline ends. CDR1 is SGHAT and CDR2 is FQDESV in the germline V gene (reference sequence).

The chain links TRBV9 to TRBJ2-2; no definite D call. The V end was cut by 4 bases, the J end by 6 bases, with 13 bases between. Germline CDR1 and CDR2: SGDLS and YYNGEE. The CDR3 consists of 14 residues. The CDR3 loop is CASSTQWQAGELFF. Written as DNA, the CDR3 is TGTGCCAGCAGCACCCAGTGGCAGGCCGGGGAGCTGTTTTTT. The whole variable domain, filled in from reference TRBV9 and TRBJ2-2, reads DSGVTQTPKHLITATGQRVTLRCSPRSGDLSVYWYQQSLDQGLQFLIQYYNGEERAKGNILERFSAQQFPDLHSELNLSSLELGDSALYFCASSTQWQAGELFFGEGSRLTVL.

This clone was found many times. V is TRBV28 and J is TRBJ1-2; 11 nucleotides align to TRBD1. The V gene end was trimmed by 10 bases and the J gene end by 8 bases; junction bases not matched to a gene: 9. Germline V gene data show CDR1 as MDHEN and CDR2 as SYDVKM. The CDR3 loop spans 13 amino acids. The CDR3 sequence is CATPRDRGGGYTF. The CDR3 bases are TGTGCCACGCCTCGGGACAGGGGGGGAGGCTACACCTTC.

This clone was seen repeatedly, ten times or more. This chain's CDR3 is CASSQGRTTGELFF. In DNA, the CDR3 is TGTGCCAGTAGTCAGGGAAGAACCACCGGGGAGCTGTTTTTT. The chain has TRBV19 and TRBJ2-2; tentatively, D is TRBD1 (5 bases). The V end lost 5 bases, the J end lost 4 bases, and 11 bases lay between the germline ends. The germline V gene encodes CDR1 LNHDA and CDR2 SQIVND (reference sequence). The CDR3 loop spans 14 amino acids.

This clone was picked up many times. This chain uses TRBV5-1 with TRBJ2-7, with TRBD2 matching 10 bases. Losses at the gene ends were 1 base for V and 0 bases for J; bases not matched to a gene: 10. CDR1 is SGHRS, CDR2 YFSETQ, per germline. The CDR3 totals 18 residues. For the CDR3, the DNA is TGCGCCAGCAGCTTGAGTCTAGCGGGGGACACCGTCTCCTACGAGCAGTACTTC. This gives the protein CASSLSLAGDTVSYEQYF.

This clone was counted ten times or more. The rearrangement links TRBV5-1 to TRBJ2-3, with TRBD1 identical over 7 bases. V shed 4 bases and J 2 bases; nucleotides not matched to a gene: 10. The CDR3 spans 16 residues. Germline V gives CDR1 SGHRS, CDR2 YFSETQ. CDR3 sequence reads: CASSLTGVPPTDTQYF. The CDR3 nucleotides are TGCGCCAGCAGCCTCACAGGGGTACCCCCCACAGATACGCAGTATTTT.